The present TCR beta chain was sequenced within a study of T cells after yellow fever vaccination (dated by TCRdb to between 2018 and 2021). Regarding the study in general: The SMART-Seq v4 Ultra Low Input RNA kit was used to prepare libraries from fractions with low cell numbers. To follow T-cell clones before and after primary and booster YFV17D yellow fever vaccination, bulk TCR alpha and beta repertoires were sequenced over time. The cohort comprised two healthy male donors, one aged 18 to 30 and one aged 30 to 40 years. Blood samples were taken at several timepoints before and after primary and secondary immunization, and bulk PBMC replicates and cell subsets were isolated. General conclusions and limits of the study: Computational filtering was needed because FACS-sorted repertoires could contain abundant contaminating clonotypes from the bulk population. The secondary T-cell response was weaker than the primary response but faster, peaking on day 5 instead of day 15. The study included only a couple of donors, which limits how far the findings can be generalized. After the booster, most of the clones that had expanded following primary vaccination were detected again (almost 98% of CD4 and 80% to 90% of CD8), which suggests that memory was broadly maintained. A small fraction of clonotypes appeared in both the CD4 and CD8 compartments, likely as a result of convergent recombination.

This clonotype was counted between two and nine times. Its antigen is currently not known. Base quality data are lacking; no much larger clone is found one base away. Per the publication, the treatment or condition label means: live attenuated yellow fever vaccine strain. A standard Ficoll-Paque protocol was used to isolate PBMCs from peripheral blood. Dynabeads CD4 and CD8 positive selection kits were used to isolate CD4 and CD8 T-cell fractions. TriZol was used to extract RNA from bulk PBMCs, CD4 and CD8 fractions, and dextramer-positive and dextramer-negative fractions. From the germline V gene, CDR1 is SGHRS and CDR2 is YFSETQ. Reading from cysteine to phenylalanine, the CDR3 counts 16 amino acids. Only the CDR3 DNA is retained, 48 bases long and in frame from the first base. Between the V and J ends, shortened by 5 bases and 0 bases respectively, the junction contains 16 bases. TCR cDNA was synthesized by 5'RACE template switching, through which a universal primer site and unique molecular identifiers were introduced. Priming for cDNA synthesis came from both the TCR alpha and TCR beta constant segments. Library amplification involved two PCR steps, and the second step added sample barcodes and sequencing adapters. Sequencing of libraries was performed on Illumina HiSeq 2500 (2x100 bp) or NovaSeq (2x150 bp). Per the authors' processing: Reads were demultiplexed and collapsed into UMI consensus sequences with MIGEC, and V(D)J alignment was performed with MiXCR. Using edgeR on replicate PBMC samples, clonotypes were called vaccine-responding if FDR was below 0.01 and the log2 fold change was above 5 up to day 15. Each bulk clonotype received a CD4 or CD8 identity based on whether the sequenced CD4 or CD8 repertoire contained that clonotype at higher abundance. TCRdb applied fastp at Q25 and MiXCR to the public reads, then kept only in-frame beta chains. Identical CDR3 protein sequences are pooled into one entry, listed with their most common genes and DNA. TCRdb, not the authors, supplied the V and J calls. The sample table records under 150,000 distinct CDR3 sequences; around 7.7% of these occur just once. The ten top clones hold approximately 0.67% of the sample.

The chain was built from TRBV5-1 and TRBJ2-3, with TRBD1 tentatively as D gene (5 bases match). The input for sequencing was CD4+ T cells sorted from PBMCs, taken 5 days after the yellow fever booster vaccination. The sequence derives from a man aged 30-40 years who received the YFV17D yellow fever vaccine. CDR3 region: CASSLWGRGSTDTQYF. The DNA reads TGCGCCAGCAGTCTTTGGGGCAGAGGTAGCACAGATACGCAGTATTTT.